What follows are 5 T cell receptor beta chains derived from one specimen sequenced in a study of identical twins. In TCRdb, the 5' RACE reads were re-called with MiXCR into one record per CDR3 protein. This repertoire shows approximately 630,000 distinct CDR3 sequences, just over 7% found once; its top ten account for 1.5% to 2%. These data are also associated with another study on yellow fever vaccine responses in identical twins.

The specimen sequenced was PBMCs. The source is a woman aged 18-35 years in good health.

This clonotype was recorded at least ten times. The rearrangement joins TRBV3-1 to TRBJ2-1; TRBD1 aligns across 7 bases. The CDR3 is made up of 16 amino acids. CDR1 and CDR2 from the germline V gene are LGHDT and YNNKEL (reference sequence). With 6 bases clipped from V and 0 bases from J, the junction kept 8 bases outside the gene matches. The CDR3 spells CASSSGTVSSYNEQFF. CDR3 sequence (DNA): TGTGCCAGCAGTTCCGGGACAGTATCCTCCTACAATGAGCAGTTCTTC.

The CDR3 region has the DNA TGTGCCACCGGGGACAGAAACTATGGCTACACCTTC. This sequence encodes CATGDRNYGYTF. V usage is TRBV24-1 and J usage is TRBJ1-2, with TRBD1 matching over 7 bases. Trimming at V came to 9 bases and at J to 2 bases, leaving 2 bases not matched to a gene. Germline CDR1 and CDR2: KGHDR and SFDVKD. This CDR3 is built from 12 residues.

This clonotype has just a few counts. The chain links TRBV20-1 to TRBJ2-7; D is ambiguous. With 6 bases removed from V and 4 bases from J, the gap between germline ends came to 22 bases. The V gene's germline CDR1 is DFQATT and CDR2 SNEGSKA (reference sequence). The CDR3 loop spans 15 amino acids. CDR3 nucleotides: TGCAGTGCCCGGTCAGGCTGGAGACCGACGTACGAGCAGTACTTC. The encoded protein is CSARSGWRPTYEQYF.

CDR3 sequence (DNA): TGTGCCAGCAGCTTAGCCCGGACAGGTGAAGCTTTCTTT. This translates into CASSLARTGEAFF. This rearrangement joins TRBV7-8 to TRBJ1-1, with 7 positions matching TRBD1. After removal of 0 bases from V and 7 bases from J, the junction contained 2 bases not matched to a gene. The CDR3 has 13 amino acids. The germline CDR1 and CDR2 sequences are SGHVS and FQNEAQ.

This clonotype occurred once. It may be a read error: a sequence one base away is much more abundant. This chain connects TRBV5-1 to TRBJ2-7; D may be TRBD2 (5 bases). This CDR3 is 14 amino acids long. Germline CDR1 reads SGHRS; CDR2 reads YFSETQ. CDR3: CASSFSSGYYKQYF. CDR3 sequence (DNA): TGCGCCAGCAGCTTTTCCAGCGGCTACTACAAGCAGTACTTC.